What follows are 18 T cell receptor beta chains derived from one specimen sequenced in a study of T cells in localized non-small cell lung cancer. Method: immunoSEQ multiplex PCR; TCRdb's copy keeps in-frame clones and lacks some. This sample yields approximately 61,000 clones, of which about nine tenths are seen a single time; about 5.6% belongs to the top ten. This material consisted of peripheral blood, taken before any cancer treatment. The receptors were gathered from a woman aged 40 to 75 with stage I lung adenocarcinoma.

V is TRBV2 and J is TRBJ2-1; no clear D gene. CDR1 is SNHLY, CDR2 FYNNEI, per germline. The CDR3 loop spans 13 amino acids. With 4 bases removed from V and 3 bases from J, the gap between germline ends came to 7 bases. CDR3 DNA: TGTGCCAGCAGTGGGGCCGTCTACAATGAGCAGTTCTTC. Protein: CASSGAVYNEQFF.

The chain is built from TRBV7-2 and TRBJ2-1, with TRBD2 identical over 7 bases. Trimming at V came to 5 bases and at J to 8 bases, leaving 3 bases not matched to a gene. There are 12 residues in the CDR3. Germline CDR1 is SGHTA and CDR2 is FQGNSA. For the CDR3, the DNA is TGTGCCAGCAGCAAACTAGCGTATGAGCAGTTCTTC. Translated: CASSKLAYEQFF.

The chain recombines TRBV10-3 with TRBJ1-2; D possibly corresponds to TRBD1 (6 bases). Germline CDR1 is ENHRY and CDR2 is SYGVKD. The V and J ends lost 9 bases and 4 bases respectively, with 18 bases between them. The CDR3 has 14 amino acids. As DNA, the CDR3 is TGTGCCATTCGCGAGGGGGAACGGGGCTATGGCTACACCTTC. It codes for CAIREGERGYGYTF.

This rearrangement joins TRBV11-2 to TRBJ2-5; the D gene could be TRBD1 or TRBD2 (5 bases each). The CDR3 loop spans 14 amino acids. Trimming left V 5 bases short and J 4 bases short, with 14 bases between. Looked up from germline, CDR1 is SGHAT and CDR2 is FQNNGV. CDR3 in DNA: TGTGCCAGCAGCCCCCATCCTGGGGGAGAGACCCAGTACTTC. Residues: CASSPHPGGETQYF.

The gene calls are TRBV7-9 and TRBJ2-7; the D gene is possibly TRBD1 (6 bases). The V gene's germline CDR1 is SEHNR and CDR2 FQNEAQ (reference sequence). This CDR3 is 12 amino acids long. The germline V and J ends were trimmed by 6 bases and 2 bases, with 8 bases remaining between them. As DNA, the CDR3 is TGTGCCAGCAGGGACAGACCCTACGAGCAGTACTTC. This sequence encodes CASRDRPYEQYF.

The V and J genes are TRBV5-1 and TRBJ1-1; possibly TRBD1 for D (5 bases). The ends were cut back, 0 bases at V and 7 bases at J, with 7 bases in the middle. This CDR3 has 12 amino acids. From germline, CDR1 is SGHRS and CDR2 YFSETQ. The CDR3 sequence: CASSLEGIEAFF. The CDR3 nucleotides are TGCGCCAGCAGCTTGGAGGGGATTGAAGCTTTCTTT.

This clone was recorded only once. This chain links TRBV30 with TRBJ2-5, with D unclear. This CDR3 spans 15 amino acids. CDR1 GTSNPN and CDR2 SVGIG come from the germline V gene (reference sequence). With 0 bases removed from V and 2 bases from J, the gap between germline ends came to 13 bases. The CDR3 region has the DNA TGTGCCTGGAGTGTCCAGCCACGTGCGCAAGAGACCCAGTACTTC. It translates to CAWSVQPRAQETQYF.

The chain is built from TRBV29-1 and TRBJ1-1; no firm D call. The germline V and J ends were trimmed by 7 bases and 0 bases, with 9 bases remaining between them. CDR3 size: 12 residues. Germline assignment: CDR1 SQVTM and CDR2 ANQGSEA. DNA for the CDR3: TGCAGCGCTCATAATATGAACACTGAAGCTTTCTTT. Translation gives CSAHNMNTEAFF.

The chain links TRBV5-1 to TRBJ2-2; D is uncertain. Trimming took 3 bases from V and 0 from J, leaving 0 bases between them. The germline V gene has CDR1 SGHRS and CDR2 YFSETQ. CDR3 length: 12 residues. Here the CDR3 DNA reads TGCGCCAGCAGCTCGAACACCGGGGAGCTGTTTTTT. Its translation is CASSSNTGELFF.

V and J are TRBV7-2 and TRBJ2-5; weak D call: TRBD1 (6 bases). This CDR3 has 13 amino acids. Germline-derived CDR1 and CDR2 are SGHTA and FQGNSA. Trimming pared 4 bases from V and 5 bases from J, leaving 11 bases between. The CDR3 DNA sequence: TGTGCCAGCAGCTCACAGGGAAGGGAGACCCAGTACTTC. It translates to CASSSQGRETQYF.

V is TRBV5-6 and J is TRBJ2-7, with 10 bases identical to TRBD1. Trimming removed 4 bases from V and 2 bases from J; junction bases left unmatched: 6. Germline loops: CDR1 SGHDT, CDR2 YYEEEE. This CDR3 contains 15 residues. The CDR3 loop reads CASSLRQGATYEQYF. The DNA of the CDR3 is TGTGCCAGCAGCCTTCGACAGGGGGCCACCTACGAGCAGTACTTC.

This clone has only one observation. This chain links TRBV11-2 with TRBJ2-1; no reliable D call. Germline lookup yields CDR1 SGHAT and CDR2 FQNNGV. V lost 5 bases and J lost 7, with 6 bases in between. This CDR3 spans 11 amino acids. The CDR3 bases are TGTGCCAGCAGCCTTAGTAATGAGCAGTTCTTC. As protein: CASSLSNEQFF. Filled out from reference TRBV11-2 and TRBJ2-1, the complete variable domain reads EAGVAQSPRYKIIEKRQSVAFWCNPISGHATLYWYQQILGQGPKLLIQFQNNGVVDDSQLPKDRFSAERLKGVDSTLKIQPAKLEDSAVYLCASSLSNEQFFGPGTRLTVL.

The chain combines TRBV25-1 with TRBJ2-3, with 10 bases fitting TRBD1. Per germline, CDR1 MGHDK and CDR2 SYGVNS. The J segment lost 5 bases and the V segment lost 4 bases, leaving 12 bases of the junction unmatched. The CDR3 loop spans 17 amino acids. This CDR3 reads CASSVDDRGRVVDTQYF. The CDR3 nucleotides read TGTGCCAGCAGTGTTGATGACAGGGGGCGAGTGGTAGATACGCAGTATTTT.

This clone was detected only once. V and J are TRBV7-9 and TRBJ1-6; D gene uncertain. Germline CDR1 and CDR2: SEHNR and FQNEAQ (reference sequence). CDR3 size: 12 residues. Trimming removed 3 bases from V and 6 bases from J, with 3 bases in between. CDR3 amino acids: CASSLINSPLHF. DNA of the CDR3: TGTGCCAGCAGCTTGATTAATTCACCCCTCCACTTT. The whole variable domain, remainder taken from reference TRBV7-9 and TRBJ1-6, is DTGVSQNPRHKITKRGQNVTFRCDPISEHNRLYWYRQTLGQGPEFLTYFQNEAQLEKSRLLSDRFSAERPKGSFSTLEIQRTEQGDSAMYLCASSLINSPLHFGNGTRLTVT.

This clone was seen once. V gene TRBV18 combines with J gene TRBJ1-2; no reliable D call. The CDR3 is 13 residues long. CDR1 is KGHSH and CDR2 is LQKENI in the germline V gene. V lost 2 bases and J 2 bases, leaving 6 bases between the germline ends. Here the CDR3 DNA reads TGTGCCAGCTCACCAAAAGAGAACTATGGCTACACCTTC. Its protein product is CASSPKENYGYTF. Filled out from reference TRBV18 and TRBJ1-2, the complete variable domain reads NAGVMQNPRHLVRRRGQEARLRCSPMKGHSHVYWYRQLPEEGLKFMVYLQKENIIDESGMPKERFSAEFPKEGPSILRIQQVVRGDSAAYFCASSPKENYGYTFGSGTRLTVV.

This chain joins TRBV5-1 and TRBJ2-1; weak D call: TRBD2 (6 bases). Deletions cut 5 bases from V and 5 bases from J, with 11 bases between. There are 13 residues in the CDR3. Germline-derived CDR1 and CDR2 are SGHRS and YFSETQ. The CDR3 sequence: CASRGVADNEQFF. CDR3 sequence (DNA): TGCGCCAGCAGGGGCGTAGCGGACAATGAGCAGTTCTTC.

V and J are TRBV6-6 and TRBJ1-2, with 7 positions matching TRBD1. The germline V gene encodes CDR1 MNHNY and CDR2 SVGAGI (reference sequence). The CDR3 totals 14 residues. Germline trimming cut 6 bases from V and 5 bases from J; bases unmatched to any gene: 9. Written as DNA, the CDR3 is TGTGCCAGCAGGGCGGACAGGCCAGGATATGGCTACACCTTC. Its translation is CASRADRPGYGYTF.

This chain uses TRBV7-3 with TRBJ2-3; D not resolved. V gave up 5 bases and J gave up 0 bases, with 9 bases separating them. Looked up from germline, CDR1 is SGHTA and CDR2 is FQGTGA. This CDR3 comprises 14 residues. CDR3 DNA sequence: TGTGCCAGCAGCCTCGGGCCAAGCACAGATACGCAGTATTTT. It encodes CASSLGPSTDTQYF.